Here is one TCR beta chain with its context. These data originate in a study of blood T cell repertoires in COVID-19. Germline assignment: CDR1 MNHEY and CDR2 SVGAGI. The CDR3 loop spans 13 amino acids. Trimming shortened V by 0 bases and J by 6 bases, and 5 bases separated the two germline ends. Participants were placed into cohorts based on the clinical history they reported. Sequencing used immunoSEQ multiplex PCR; TCRdb keeps in-frame clones, though not all of them. The sample includes 190,000 or so clones, around 82% seen only once; the top ten take roughly 7%. The chain combines TRBV6-5 with TRBJ2-2, with D hard to call. The sequencing sample was made of PBMCs or T cells enriched from blood (not recorded which). The sequence was collected from a man aged 35-49 years who had recovered from COVID-19. Here the CDR3 DNA reads TGTGCCAGCAGTTACTCACAATCCGGGGAGCTGTTTTTT. Its protein product is CASSYSQSGELFF.